Following are 13 T cell receptor beta chains from one sample sequenced in a study of shared clonotypes between healthy human individuals. Produced via immunoSEQ multiplex PCR; TCRdb's table is partial and in-frame only. The repertoire holds about 2 million clones, with 85% to 95% as singletons. Sequenced: naive CD4+ T cells sorted from blood. Subset here: CD45RA+ positively selected. The receptor source for this set is a man aged 18 to 29 in good health.

This clone occurred many times. This chain joins TRBV28 and TRBJ1-1, with TRBD1 matching 11 bases. V shed 6 bases, J shed 5 bases, and the junction held 5 bases outside the gene matches. Per the germline V gene, CDR1 is MDHEN and CDR2 is SYDVKM. This CDR3 has 14 amino acids. CDR3 bases: TGTGCCAGCAGGGAAGGGACAGGGGGAACTGAAGCTTTCTTT. Its translation is CASREGTGGTEAFF.

V gene TRBV9 combines with J gene TRBJ2-3; 11 bases fit TRBD2. The CDR3 contains 16 residues. V dropped 4 bases and J dropped 0; count of bases not matched to a gene: 4. Germline V gene data show CDR1 as SGDLS and CDR2 as YYNGEE. CDR3 nucleotides: TGTGCCAGCAGCCAGGGACTAGCGGCTAGCACAGATACGCAGTATTTT. The encoded protein is CASSQGLAASTDTQYF.

The gene calls are TRBV27 and TRBJ2-7; a weak D match, TRBD1 (6 bases). The V and J ends lost 2 bases and 3 bases respectively, with 14 bases between them. This CDR3 spans 15 amino acids. The germline V gene has CDR1 MNHEY and CDR2 SMNVEV (reference sequence). The CDR3 region is CASSLRQAPLYEQYF. CDR3 nucleotide sequence: TGTGCCAGCAGTTTAAGACAGGCCCCCCTCTACGAGCAGTACTTC.

The chain couples TRBV11-2 to TRBJ2-5, with TRBD2 matching over 7 bases. The ends lost 8 bases at V and 4 bases at J; junction bases unmatched: 10. This CDR3 is 14 amino acids long. Looked up from germline, CDR1 is SGHAT and CDR2 is FQNNGV. The CDR3: CASSGRLAGETQYF. For the CDR3, the DNA is TGTGCCAGCTCCGGAAGACTAGCTGGAGAGACCCAGTACTTC.

The chain employs TRBV5-4 and TRBJ2-1; tentative D call: TRBD1 (5 bases). The ends were cut back, 0 bases at V and 7 bases at J, with 11 bases in the middle. The length of the CDR3 is 14 residues. The V gene's germline CDR1 is SGHNT and CDR2 YYREEE (reference sequence). Written as DNA, the CDR3 is TGTGCCAGCAGCTTGGGTCAGGGTACTAATGAGCAGTTCTTC. Its translation is CASSLGQGTNEQFF. The variable domain in full, with the rest retrieved from reference TRBV5-4 and TRBJ2-1, is ETGVTQSPTHLIKTRGQQVTLRCSSQSGHNTVSWYQQALGQGPQFIFQYYREEENGRGNFPPRFSGLQFPNYSSELNVNALELDDSALYLCASSLGQGTNEQFFGPGTRLTVL.

V usage is TRBV2 and J usage is TRBJ2-2, with TRBD2 matching over 7 bases. In germline, CDR1 is SNHLY, CDR2 FYNNEI. V gave up 5 bases and J gave up 8 bases; unmatched junction bases: 8. This CDR3 has 14 residues. The DNA of the CDR3 is TGTGCCAGCAGTCCCAAGGGAGGGAGAGGGGAGCTGTTTTTT. Its translation: CASSPKGGRGELFF.

The chain combines TRBV28 with TRBJ2-7; TRBD2 aligns across 7 bases. The CDR3 spans 13 residues. Trimming removed 5 bases from V and 4 bases from J; junction bases left unmatched: 5. Germline CDR1 is MDHEN and CDR2 is SYDVKM. The CDR3 sequence: CASSQPGLYEQYF. CDR3 nucleotides: TGTGCCAGCAGTCAACCGGGACTATACGAGCAGTACTTC.

This chain joins TRBV10-2 and TRBJ1-6, with TRBD1 matching 11 bases. Trimming cost V 8 bases and J 11 bases; bases outside gene matches: 8. The CDR3 extends over 14 amino acids. Germline V CDR1 and CDR2: WSHSY, SAAADI. The CDR3 spells CASRAGTGGPPLHF. For the CDR3, the DNA is TGCGCCAGCCGCGCCGGGACAGGGGGTCCACCCCTCCACTTT.

The chain joins TRBV5-5 to TRBJ2-2, with D uncertain. The CDR3 runs 14 residues. Germline assignment: CDR1 SGHKS and CDR2 YYEKEE (reference sequence). Trimming pared 4 bases from V and 4 bases from J, leaving 11 bases between. In DNA form, the CDR3 reads TGTGCCAGCAGCCCCCTAATCGCCACCGGGGAGCTGTTTTTT. Amino acids: CASSPLIATGELFF. Together with reference TRBV5-5 and TRBJ2-2, the CDR3 gives the full variable domain: DAGVTQSPTHLIKTRGQQVTLRCSPISGHKSVSWYQQVLGQGPQFIFQYYEKEERGRGNFPDRFSARQFPNYSSELNVNALLLGDSALYLCASSPLIATGELFFGEGSRLTVL.

The rearrangement joins TRBV19 to TRBJ2-7; D uncertain. The CDR3 has 14 residues. With 5 bases removed from V and 3 bases from J, the gap between germline ends came to 14 bases. The germline CDR1 and CDR2 sequences are LNHDA and SQIVND (reference sequence). The CDR3 sequence is CASSLRTGHYEQYF. For the CDR3, the DNA is TGTGCCAGTAGTCTACGGACGGGCCACTACGAGCAGTACTTC.

This clone appeared a single time. V and J are TRBV11-3 and TRBJ2-7; 9 bases are shared with TRBD1. The CDR3 contains 16 residues. CDR1 is SGHNT and CDR2 is YENEEA in the germline V gene. V shed 1 base and J 5 bases; nucleotides not matched to a gene: 9. CDR3 sequence: CASSLGPGTGSNEQYF. The DNA for the CDR3 is TGTGCCAGCAGCTTAGGCCCGGGGACAGGGTCAAACGAGCAGTACTTC. Variable domain in full (rest from reference TRBV11-3 and TRBJ2-7): EAGVVQSPRYKIIEKKQPVAFWCNPISGHNTLYWYLQNLGQGPELLIRYENEEAVDDSQLPKDRFSAERLKGVDSTLKIQPAELGDSAVYLCASSLGPGTGSNEQYFGPGTRLTVT.

The V call is TRBV28, the J call TRBJ1-6; D is ambiguous. There are 12 residues in the CDR3. V was cut by 2 bases and J by 8 bases, with 4 bases left in between. Looked up from germline, CDR1 is MDHEN and CDR2 is SYDVKM. The CDR3 DNA follows: TGTGCCAGCAGTTTAAGTCATTCACCCCTCCACTTT. This translates into CASSLSHSPLHF.

The chain carries TRBV18 and TRBJ2-2; D is perhaps TRBD2 (6 bases). V lost 4 bases to trimming and J lost 6 bases, with 12 bases between them. This CDR3 comprises 14 residues. Germline lookup yields CDR1 KGHSH and CDR2 LQKENI. In DNA, the CDR3 is TGTGCCAGCTCACAGATCCGGGGGTCCGGGGAGCTGTTTTTT. Translating gives CASSQIRGSGELFF.